The subject of this entry is one T cell receptor (beta chain). Authors' processing steps: Estimated nucleated cell counts came from reference gene primer amplification. Sequenced by immunoSEQ multiplex PCR; TCRdb stores in-frame clones only, minus some. That table supplies the V and J calls and clone size; D and trimming were determined from the DNA. Of approximately 93,000 clones detected, about nine tenths appear once; the ten largest clones hold around 26%. The source of the sample is a study of blood T cell repertoires in COVID-19. The wider study: Spain, Italy and the United States supplied samples that represented acute and convalescent COVID-19. The analysed material was cDNA or gDNA that came from T cells, B-cell-depleted T cells, or PBMCs.

V lost 4 bases and J lost 4, with 17 bases in between. The CDR3 is made up of 15 amino acids. Per germline, CDR1 SNHLY and CDR2 FYNNEI. The chain couples TRBV2 to TRBJ2-7; a possible D gene is TRBD2 (7 bases). This clonotype was sampled from a man aged 50-59 years with active or convalescent COVID-19. Sequencing was done on a sample of peripheral blood. The CDR3 sequence is CASSAQWGGAYEQYF. The CDR3 region has the DNA TGTGCCAGCAGTGCCCAATGGGGGGGGGCATACGAGCAGTACTTC.